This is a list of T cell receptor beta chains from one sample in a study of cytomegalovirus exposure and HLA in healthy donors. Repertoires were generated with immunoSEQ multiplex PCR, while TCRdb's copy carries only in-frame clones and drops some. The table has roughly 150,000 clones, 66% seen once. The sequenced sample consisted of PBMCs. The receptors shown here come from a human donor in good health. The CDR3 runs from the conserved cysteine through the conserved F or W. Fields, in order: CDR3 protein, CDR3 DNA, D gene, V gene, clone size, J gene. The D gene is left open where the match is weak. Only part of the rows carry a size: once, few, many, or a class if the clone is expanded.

cdr3_aa: CASSPQGGTGSYEQYF
cdr3_nt: TGTGCCAGCAGCCCACAAGGAGGGACAGGTTCCTACGAGCAGTACTTC
d_call: .
v_call: TRBV21-1
clone_size: .
j_call: TRBJ2-7

cdr3_aa: CASSALLDRQYF
cdr3_nt: TGTGCCAGCAGTGCCTTGCTGGACAGACAGTACTTC
d_call: .
v_call: TRBV6-1
clone_size: .
j_call: TRBJ2-7

cdr3_aa: CASSGLAGNYEQYF
cdr3_nt: TGTGCCAGTAGCGGACTAGCGGGGAACTACGAGCAGTACTTC
d_call: TRBD2
v_call: TRBV19
clone_size: .
j_call: TRBJ2-7

cdr3_aa: CASSVAGQGAIDTQYF
cdr3_nt: TGTGCCAGCAGCGTAGCGGGACAGGGGGCAATAGATACGCAGTATTTT
d_call: TRBD1
v_call: TRBV9
clone_size: .
j_call: TRBJ2-3

cdr3_aa: CASSQARFPAGELFF
cdr3_nt: TGTGCCAGCAGCCAAGCCCGGTTTCCCGCCGGGGAGCTGTTTTTT
d_call: .
v_call: TRBV14
clone_size: .
j_call: TRBJ2-2

cdr3_aa: CASRSKTGENTEAFF
cdr3_nt: TGTGCCAGCAGATCTAAAACAGGGGAAAACACTGAAGCTTTCTTT
d_call: TRBD1
v_call: TRBV7-2
clone_size: .
j_call: TRBJ1-1

cdr3_aa: CACSGTFSYEQYF
cdr3_nt: TGTGCCTGCTCCGGGACTTTCTCCTACGAGCAGTACTTC
d_call: .
v_call: TRBV7-3
clone_size: few
j_call: TRBJ2-7

cdr3_aa: CASSLVTGDLGYTF
cdr3_nt: TGCGCCAGCAGCTTGGTGACAGGGGACTTAGGCTACACCTTC
d_call: TRBD1
v_call: TRBV5-1
clone_size: .
j_call: TRBJ1-2

cdr3_aa: CASSRNSGSPYEQYF
cdr3_nt: TGTGCCAGCAGCCGAAATAGCGGGAGTCCCTACGAGCAGTACTTC
d_call: TRBD2
v_call: TRBV7-2
clone_size: .
j_call: TRBJ2-7

cdr3_aa: CASSPTGVINQPQHF
cdr3_nt: TGTGCCAGCAGCCCGACAGGGGTGATCAATCAGCCCCAGCATTTT
d_call: TRBD1
v_call: TRBV27
clone_size: .
j_call: TRBJ1-5

cdr3_aa: CASSLEIRSGNSYNEQFF
cdr3_nt: TGTGCCAGCAGCTTAGAAATTCGTAGCGGGAACTCCTACAATGAGCAGTTCTTC
d_call: TRBD2
v_call: TRBV7-9
clone_size: .
j_call: TRBJ2-1

cdr3_aa: CASSLLRADTGELFF
cdr3_nt: TGTGCCAGCAGTTTGCTCAGGGCGGACACCGGGGAGCTGTTTTTT
d_call: .
v_call: TRBV28
clone_size: .
j_call: TRBJ2-2

cdr3_aa: CASSLPGGTLTKETQYF
cdr3_nt: TGTGCCAGCAGCTTGCCGGGAGGGACCTTAACTAAAGAGACCCAGTACTTC
d_call: TRBD2
v_call: TRBV5-4
clone_size: once
j_call: TRBJ2-5

cdr3_aa: CASSPSYGYTF
cdr3_nt: TGTGCCAGCTCCCCCTCCTATGGCTACACCTTC
d_call: .
v_call: TRBV28
clone_size: few
j_call: TRBJ1-2

cdr3_aa: CASRRQGSYGYTF
cdr3_nt: TGTGCCAGCAGGCGACAGGGATCCTATGGCTACACCTTC
d_call: TRBD1
v_call: TRBV27
clone_size: .
j_call: TRBJ1-2

cdr3_aa: CASSLGTGDEKLFF
cdr3_nt: TGTGCCAGCAGCCTTGGGACAGGTGACGAAAAACTGTTTTTT
d_call: TRBD1
v_call: TRBV6-7
clone_size: .
j_call: TRBJ1-4

cdr3_aa: CASSLVGGRPTDF
cdr3_nt: TGTGCCAGCAGCTTAGTGGGAGGGCGGCCGACAGATTTT
d_call: .
v_call: TRBV7-2
clone_size: .
j_call: TRBJ1-3

cdr3_aa: CASSGQGNTGELFF
cdr3_nt: TGTGCCAGCAGTGGACAGGGGAACACCGGGGAGCTGTTTTTT
d_call: TRBD1
v_call: TRBV27
clone_size: .
j_call: TRBJ2-2

cdr3_aa: CASRAGVPHEKLFF
cdr3_nt: TGTGCCAGCAGGGCAGGGGTCCCCCATGAAAAACTGTTTTTT
d_call: .
v_call: TRBV2
clone_size: .
j_call: TRBJ1-4

cdr3_aa: CASSSSTDTQYF
cdr3_nt: TGTGCCAGCAGTTCGAGCACAGATACGCAGTATTTT
d_call: .
v_call: TRBV7-9
clone_size: once
j_call: TRBJ2-3

cdr3_aa: CASSSPGQGYTEAFF
cdr3_nt: TGTGCCAGCAGTTCCCCGGGACAGGGTTACACTGAAGCTTTCTTT
d_call: TRBD1
v_call: TRBV6-5
clone_size: few
j_call: TRBJ1-1

cdr3_aa: CASSSPGWREEYYEQYF
cdr3_nt: TGTGCCAGCAGTTCGCCTGGATGGCGGGAGGAATACTACGAGCAGTACTTC
d_call: TRBD2
v_call: TRBV28
clone_size: .
j_call: TRBJ2-7

cdr3_aa: CASSSTGYYGYTF
cdr3_nt: TGTGCCAGCAGCTCGACAGGGTACTATGGCTACACCTTC
d_call: TRBD1
v_call: TRBV11-2
clone_size: few
j_call: TRBJ1-2

cdr3_aa: CASSPGGTYEQYF
cdr3_nt: TGTGCCAGCAGTCCGGGGGGAACCTACGAGCAGTACTTC
d_call: TRBD2
v_call: TRBV27
clone_size: .
j_call: TRBJ2-7

cdr3_aa: CASSVLGAAGANVLTF
cdr3_nt: TGTGCCAGCAGCGTACTGGGAGCGGCTGGGGCCAACGTCCTGACTTTC
d_call: .
v_call: TRBV9
clone_size: .
j_call: TRBJ2-6

cdr3_aa: CATSPRLAGVYEQYF
cdr3_nt: TGTGCCACCAGCCCTCGACTAGCGGGAGTATATGAGCAGTACTTC
d_call: TRBD2
v_call: TRBV15
clone_size: .
j_call: TRBJ2-7

cdr3_aa: CASSLSGREAETQYF
cdr3_nt: TGCGCCAGCAGCCTGAGCGGGAGGGAGGCAGAGACCCAGTACTTC
d_call: TRBD2
v_call: TRBV5-1
clone_size: .
j_call: TRBJ2-5

cdr3_aa: CASGNLAEQYF
cdr3_nt: TGTGCCAGCGGAAATCTAGCGGAGCAGTACTTC
d_call: .
v_call: TRBV6-6
clone_size: .
j_call: TRBJ2-7

cdr3_aa: CASSARGQGTYEQYF
cdr3_nt: TGTGCCAGCAGCGCCCGAGGACAGGGAACCTACGAGCAGTACTTC
d_call: TRBD1
v_call: TRBV7-6
clone_size: .
j_call: TRBJ2-7

cdr3_aa: CASSQDRRETQYF
cdr3_nt: TGCGCCAGCAGCCAAGACAGGAGGGAGACCCAGTACTTC
d_call: .
v_call: TRBV4-3
clone_size: .
j_call: TRBJ2-5

cdr3_aa: CASSPGLAAYNEQFF
cdr3_nt: TGCGCCAGCAGCCCGGGACTAGCGGCTTACAATGAGCAGTTCTTC
d_call: TRBD2
v_call: TRBV4-1
clone_size: .
j_call: TRBJ2-1

cdr3_aa: CASSRTVEQFF
cdr3_nt: TGTGCCAGCAGCCGAACGGTGGAGCAGTTCTTC
d_call: .
v_call: TRBV7-2
clone_size: few
j_call: TRBJ2-1

cdr3_aa: CASSLWVGQRLNTEAFF
cdr3_nt: TGCGCCAGCAGCTTGTGGGTGGGACAGCGTTTGAACACTGAAGCTTTCTTT
d_call: TRBD1
v_call: TRBV5-1
clone_size: few
j_call: TRBJ1-1

cdr3_aa: CASSPGSSYNEQFF
cdr3_nt: TGTGCCAGCAGCCCAGGAAGCTCCTACAATGAGCAGTTCTTC
d_call: .
v_call: TRBV7-3
clone_size: few
j_call: TRBJ2-1

cdr3_aa: CASSFSSSGSYEQYF
cdr3_nt: TGTGCCAGCAGCTTTAGCTCAAGCGGGAGTTACGAGCAGTACTTC
d_call: TRBD2
v_call: TRBV5-4
clone_size: few
j_call: TRBJ2-7

cdr3_aa: CASSMRRLLAMENTEAFF
cdr3_nt: TGTGCCAGTAGTATGAGACGACTTTTGGCCATGGAGAACACTGAAGCTTTCTTT
d_call: .
v_call: TRBV19
clone_size: few
j_call: TRBJ1-1

cdr3_aa: CASGMELAGGSF
cdr3_nt: TGTGCCAGCGGTATGGAACTAGCGGGGGGAAGTTTC
d_call: TRBD2
v_call: TRBV28
clone_size: .
j_call: TRBJ2-7

cdr3_aa: CASSPTGRSGNTIYF
cdr3_nt: TGTGCCAGCAGCCCCACAGGGCGCTCTGGAAACACCATATATTTT
d_call: .
v_call: TRBV5-6
clone_size: .
j_call: TRBJ1-3

cdr3_aa: CASGLGGGVAEAFF
cdr3_nt: TGTGCTAGTGGTTTGGGGGGGGGTGTGGCTGAAGCTTTCTTT
d_call: .
v_call: TRBV12-5
clone_size: .
j_call: TRBJ1-1

cdr3_aa: CASSVGFSGQRNQPQHF
cdr3_nt: TGTGCCAGCAGTGTAGGTTTCAGCGGGCAACGCAATCAGCCCCAGCATTTT
d_call: .
v_call: TRBV6-1
clone_size: .
j_call: TRBJ1-5

cdr3_aa: CASSLVYRGTSKYEQYF
cdr3_nt: TGTGCCAGCAGCTTAGTATACCGGGGGACTAGTAAGTACGAGCAGTACTTC
d_call: TRBD2
v_call: TRBV11-2
clone_size: once
j_call: TRBJ2-7